One and the same sample provided the 5 T cell receptor beta chains below, sequenced in a study of blood T cell repertoires in COVID-19 (dated by TCRdb to 2019 to 2021). Library construction relied on the immunoSEQ multiplex PCR assay. Drawn from immuneACCESS, this table holds only the in-frame rearrangements with V and J called that TCRdb kept. Clones are partly lost; checked studies trace under half to an unresolved V gene and leave the rest unexplained. The sample has some 150,000 clones on record, approximately 90% of them singletons. The top ten constitute more than 9.5% of the sample. The specimen sequenced was peripheral blood. These receptors all stem from an elderly woman with acute or convalescent COVID-19.

This clone was seen a handful of times. The V and J genes are TRBV10-3 and TRBJ1-2; 9 nucleotides align to TRBD1. The length of the CDR3 is 14 residues. V shed 5 bases, J shed 3 bases, and the junction held 4 bases outside the gene matches. Germline CDR1 ENHRY, CDR2 SYGVKD. In DNA form, the CDR3 reads TGTGCCATCAGTAAACAGGGGGCCGACTATGGCTACACCTTC. Its protein product is CAISKQGADYGYTF.

This clone was detected a few times. The chain carries TRBV18 and TRBJ1-2; weak D call: TRBD1 (6 bases). The germline gives CDR1 KGHSH, CDR2 LQKENI. Trimming left V 2 bases short and J 4 bases short, with 17 bases between. CDR3 length equals 16 residues. This CDR3 reads CASSPGAGDSSYGYTF. The CDR3 coding sequence is TGTGCCAGCTCACCAGGGGCAGGGGATTCCTCCTATGGCTACACCTTC.

The V and J genes are TRBV18 and TRBJ1-2; D call uncertain. Germline CDR1 and CDR2: KGHSH and LQKENI. The CDR3 totals 13 residues. V dropped 2 bases and J dropped 8 bases, with 12 bases sitting between them. CDR3 nucleotide sequence: TGTGCCAGCTCACCAGATCTACGAGAAGGCTACACCTTC. Its protein is CASSPDLREGYTF. The variable domain in full, with the rest retrieved from reference TRBV18 and TRBJ1-2, is NAGVMQNPRHLVRRRGQEARLRCSPMKGHSHVYWYRQLPEEGLKFMVYLQKENIIDESGMPKERFSAEFPKEGPSILRIQQVVRGDSAAYFCASSPDLREGYTFGSGTRLTVV.

The J gene is TRBJ1-1, the V gene TRBV6-5; 8 bases align to TRBD1. Germline V gives CDR1 MNHEY, CDR2 SVGAGI. The V gene end was trimmed by 7 bases and the J gene end by 1 base; junction bases not matched to a gene: 8. The CDR3 has 15 amino acids. DNA of the CDR3: TGTGCCAGCAACGAACGGGACAGGACGAACACTGAAGCTTTCTTT. Amino acid sequence: CASNERDRTNTEAFF.

This chain connects TRBV3-1 (or the pseudogene TRBV3-2) to TRBJ1-2, with D possibly TRBD1 on 5 matching bases. Germline CDR1 is LGHDT and CDR2 is YNNKEL (reference sequence). Between the trimmed V and J ends, which lost 4 bases and 4 bases, there was a span of 13 bases. The CDR3 contains 14 residues. This chain's CDR3 is CASSPGHIGYGYTF. DNA for the CDR3: TGTGCCAGCAGCCCCGGACACATTGGCTATGGCTACACCTTC.